This T cell receptor beta chain came from a study of shared clonotypes between healthy human individuals (dated by TCRdb to 2020 to 2021). Background on the whole study: The cohort comprised a couple of women and a few men aged 18 to 49 years. For each donor, CD4 naive and CD4 memory were each given three plates, CD8 naive was given two plates, and CD8 memory was given one plate. To estimate repertoire size and how much clonotypes are shared between individuals, the study performed deep sequencing of blood TCR repertoires from roughly five healthy adults. Libraries were prepared and TCR repertoires were sequenced by different laboratories using diverse techniques, in order to increase sequencing depth and limit assay-specific biases. Leukapheresis yielded between about 0.85 and 10 billion PBMCs per donor. Study-wide conclusions, independent of this receptor: Even with the large sequencing depth, rarefaction of the sorted-subset datasets indicated that sequencing was incomplete. Compared with non-shared clonotypes, the clonotypes found in all four sorted-subset donors had higher generation probabilities. Sampling was limited to blood, and TCR repertoires in tissue likely differ from TCR repertoires in blood. Pairwise subsampling indicated that sequencing depth was expected to affect the degree of clonotype sharing among donors. When several donors were compared, the shared fraction of clonotypes was around 5% for naive CD4, 3.5% for naive CD8, about 2.5% for memory CD4, and around 0.4% for memory CD8. Naive subsets generally had larger estimated clonotype richness than memory subsets. The genetic and exposure-history diversity represented was limited by the small number of donors.

The CDR3 starts with the cysteine, ends with the phenylalanine, and has 15 residues. The entry retains the CDR3 DNA only, 45 bases that are in frame from base 1. The trim is 5 bases for V and 4 bases for J, with a gap of 15 bases between the germline ends. CDR1 and CDR2 are drawn from the germline V gene: SNHLY, FYNNEI. For this clone: Its antigen target is currently unknown. Base qualities are not at hand, and no much larger clone is one base apart.

The donors were healthy, HIV-negative adults with no recently reported acute infections or vaccinations. Every donor was a Caucasian adult residing in Nashville, Tennessee, USA. CD4+ T cells were enriched through magnetic negative selection, after which naive cells were positively selected on CD45RA and the remaining negative fraction served as the memory subset. After blood collection by leukapheresis, PBMCs were isolated using Ficoll-Histopaque density gradient centrifugation and then cryopreserved in the vapor phase of liquid nitrogen. Analytical flow cytometry was used to check the purity and quantity of every magnetically sorted T cell population. Genomic DNA was isolated from every sorted fraction and measured by UV absorbance on a Nanodrop 2000c. TCR CDR3 regions were amplified from genomic DNA by multiplex PCR using the deep immunoSEQ assay. For each cell subset, the extracted genomic DNA was distributed evenly across all wells of several immunoSEQ 96-well plates, and each plate served as one replicate. For sorted subsets, around 200 ng genomic DNA, equal to tens of thousands of T cell genomes, was loaded into each replicate PCR. Purified libraries were quantified with a Qubit 3.0 fluorometer, sized on a Bioanalyzer 2100, and re-quantified with the KAPA Library Quantification kit. Every immunoSEQ 96-well plate was sequenced on a separate single-read 150-cycle Illumina NextSeq 550 flow cell. The original pipeline was this. Because only junctional sequences without quality scores were contained in the immunoSEQ output, filtering matching that applied to full-length reads could not be performed. To assign V/J genes and CDR3, sequences were annotated against IMGT germline references using PyIR, a Python wrapper for IgBLAST v1.9. Reads with weak V/J assignments (E-value above 1e-6), missing CDR3, stop codons, out-of-frame junctions, or ambiguous translated residues were removed. V3J clonotypes were defined as sequences sharing an identical inferred V gene, J gene, and CDR3 amino acid sequence. To compute the percentage overlap between repertoires, the number of shared unique clonotypes was divided by the size of the smaller repertoire. Three approaches were used to assess repertoire richness: RTK rarefaction, the Chao1 estimator, and Recon v2.1 estimates of unobserved clonotypes. OLGA was used to compute generation probabilities for all TCRbeta clonotypes that the gDNA method yielded from a few donors. The source is immuneACCESS, and TCRdb retained only in-frame sequences with V and J called. Part of the clones is not carried over; for the studies checked, unresolved V genes explain less than half of this, and the remainder is unexplained. The V and J calls and the clone size are those of that table, but D and trimming were determined from the DNA. The table for this sample lists about 1.1 million clones; approximately 80% of them were counted only once. The ten largest clones take up 0.4% to 0.55% of the sample.

Recombination connected TRBV2 to TRBJ1-5; the D gene assignment is ambiguous. Sequenced input: memory CD4+ T cells from PBMCs. What this sample's cell subset or site label stands for: CD45RA-negative fraction. The TCR sequence derives from a man in his late teens or twenties in good health. Some clones in this sample may be carry-over from other donors' samples. The DNA reads as follows: TGTGCCAGCAGTTCGTATCGGGATATAAATCAGCCCCAGCATTTT. This yields the protein CASSSYRDINQPQHF.